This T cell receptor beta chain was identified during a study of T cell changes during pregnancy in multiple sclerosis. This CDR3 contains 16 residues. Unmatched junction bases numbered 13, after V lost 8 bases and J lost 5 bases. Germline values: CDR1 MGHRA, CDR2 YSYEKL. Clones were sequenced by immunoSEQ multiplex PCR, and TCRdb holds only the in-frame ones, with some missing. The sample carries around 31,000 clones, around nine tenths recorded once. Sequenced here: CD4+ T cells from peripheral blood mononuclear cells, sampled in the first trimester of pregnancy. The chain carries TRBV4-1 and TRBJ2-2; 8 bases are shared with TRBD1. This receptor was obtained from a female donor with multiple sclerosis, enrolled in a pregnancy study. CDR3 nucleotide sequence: TGCGCCAGCGATAGGACAGGGATGCTTACAACCGGGGAGCTGTTTTTT. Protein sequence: CASDRTGMLTTGELFF.